This record concerns one T cell receptor beta chain sequence. The CDR3 totals 14 residues. The V and J ends lost 5 bases and 2 bases respectively, with 12 bases between them. Germline V CDR1 and CDR2: SNHLY, FYNNEI. The entry originates in a study of blood T cell repertoires in COVID-19. TCRdb keeps only in-frame clones here, not all; method: immunoSEQ multiplex PCR. There are approximately 240,000 clones in the sample; about 90% occur only once, and 1.5% to 2% lies in the top ten. The origin of this receptor is a woman aged 18-29 years who had recovered from COVID-19. The chain links TRBV2 to TRBJ1-1; tentative D call: TRBD1 (5 bases). The sequencing input was PBMCs or T cells enriched from blood (not recorded which). The CDR3 DNA reads as TGTGCCAGCAGTCCCCGCGACAGTAACACTGAAGCTTTCTTT. This gives the protein CASSPRDSNTEAFF.